These 25 T cell receptor beta chains share one sample of origin, sequenced in a study of blood T cell repertoires in COVID-19. Assay used: immunoSEQ multiplex PCR; TCRdb lists only in-frame clones, some missing. The sample contains about 250,000 clones, 65% to 85% of which appear only once. Sample: peripheral blood. Every receptor here comes from a woman in her thirties or forties with active or convalescent COVID-19.

The sample holds one count of this clone. The same CDR3 is also encoded by other DNA sequences in this sample. This chain joins TRBV5-1 and TRBJ1-2, with 10 bases fitting TRBD1. V shed 4 bases and J 5 bases; nucleotides not matched to a gene: 5. In germline, CDR1 is SGHRS, CDR2 YFSETQ. There are 14 residues in the CDR3. The CDR3 DNA follows: TGCGCCAGCAGCCCGGGACAGGGGATATATGGCTACACCTTC. Amino acids: CASSPGQGIYGYTF.

This clone was seen a few times. The J gene is TRBJ2-1, the V gene TRBV14; 12 positions agree with TRBD2. V lost 5 bases and J lost 3; bases outside the gene matches: 5. Germline-derived CDR1 and CDR2 are SGHDN and FVKESK. There are 16 residues in the CDR3. CDR3 residues: CASSSSGGGIYNEQFF. As DNA, the CDR3 is TGTGCCAGCAGCTCTAGCGGGGGGGGGATCTACAATGAGCAGTTCTTC.

Many counts were recorded for this clone. V and J are TRBV6-1 and TRBJ1-5; D perhaps matches TRBD1 (5 bases). The V end lost 2 bases, the J end lost 0 bases, and 17 bases lay between the germline ends. The CDR3 totals 18 residues. Germline loops: CDR1 MNHNS, CDR2 SASEGT. CDR3 bases: TGTGCCAGCAGTGAAATTGACGTGGGGGACTATAGCAATCAGCCCCAGCATTTT. It translates to CASSEIDVGDYSNQPQHF.

This chain connects TRBV18 to TRBJ2-1, with D maybe TRBD2 (5 bases). This CDR3 contains 17 residues. V shed 0 bases and J shed 7 bases, with 19 bases lying between them. Germline loops: CDR1 KGHSH, CDR2 LQKENI. The CDR3 coding sequence is TGTGCCAGCTCACCACCGATGAACAGACCTCCGGGGAATGAGCAGTTCTTC. Protein sequence: CASSPPMNRPPGNEQFF.

The chain combines TRBV19 with TRBJ1-5; D might be TRBD1 (6 bases). The germline V gene encodes CDR1 LNHDA and CDR2 SQIVND (reference sequence). There are 15 residues in the CDR3. Trimming left V 2 bases short and J 9 bases short, with 17 bases between. CDR3 bases: TGTGCCAGTAGTATAATAAGGGACAAACCTTCGCCCCAGCATTTT. Amino acids: CASSIIRDKPSPQHF.

J is TRBJ1-1 and V is TRBV27, with TRBD1 matching 7 bases. CDR1 and CDR2 from the germline V gene are MNHEY and SMNVEV (reference sequence). CDR3 length equals 16 residues. V gave up 2 bases and J gave up 5 bases; unmatched junction bases: 11. CDR3 nucleotide sequence: TGTGCCAGCAGTTTACCAGGGGGACCCCCGGGGACTGAAGCTTTCTTT. It yields the protein CASSLPGGPPGTEAFF.

The rearrangement links TRBV7-3 to TRBJ2-6, with a tentative D call TRBD2 (5 bases). The length of the CDR3 is 17 residues. The germline gives CDR1 SGHTA, CDR2 FQGTGA. V lost 1 base and J lost 4, with 14 bases in between. Written as DNA, the CDR3 is TGTGCCAGCAGCTTAAACGGACGGGGAGCCGGGGCCAACGTCCTGACTTTC. Its translation: CASSLNGRGAGANVLTF. Looking up the rest from reference TRBV7-3 and TRBJ2-6 gives the full variable domain: GAGVSQTPSNKVTEKGKYVELRCDPISGHTALYWYRQSLGQGPEFLIYFQGTGAADDSGLPNDRFFAVRPEGSVSTLKIQRTERGDSAVYLCASSLNGRGAGANVLTFGAGSRLTVL.

This clone was recorded only once. The genes are TRBV3-1 (or the pseudogene TRBV3-2) and TRBJ1-2; D might be TRBD1 (5 bases). The V gene's germline CDR1 is LGHDT and CDR2 YNNKEL (reference sequence). V lost 1 base, J lost 3 bases, and 9 bases lay in between. This CDR3 is 14 amino acids long. This CDR3 reads CASSQGQKDYGYTF. CDR3 DNA: TGTGCCAGCAGCCAAGGACAGAAGGACTATGGCTACACCTTC.

This clone appeared a few times. The CDR3 coding sequence is TGTGCCAGCAGCCGTACAGGGGGCGGCGGGGAGCTGTTTTTT. Protein: CASSRTGGGGELFF. J is TRBJ2-2 and V is TRBV28, with 9 bases identical to TRBD1. Germline CDR1 is MDHEN and CDR2 is SYDVKM. CDR3 size: 14 residues. V shed 6 bases, J shed 7 bases, and the junction held 6 bases outside the gene matches.

J is TRBJ1-2 and V is TRBV2; 9 nucleotides line up with TRBD1. This CDR3 comprises 12 residues. Germline V CDR1 and CDR2: SNHLY, FYNNEI. Germline trimming cut 6 bases from V and 8 bases from J; bases unmatched to any gene: 4. The CDR3 loop reads CASRPTGGGYTF. The DNA for the CDR3 is TGTGCCAGCAGGCCCACAGGGGGCGGCTACACCTTC. Using reference TRBV2 and TRBJ1-2 for the parts outside the CDR3, the full variable domain is EPEVTQTPSHQVTQMGQEVILRCVPISNHLYFYWYRQILGQKVEFLVSFYNNEISEKSEIFDDQFSVERPDGSNFTLKIRSTKLEDSAMYFCASRPTGGGYTFGSGTRLTVV.

This sequence joins TRBV19 and TRBJ1-4; TRBD1 agrees at 11 bases. The germline CDR1 and CDR2 sequences are LNHDA and SQIVND (reference sequence). Losses at the gene ends were 6 bases for V and 9 bases for J; bases not matched to a gene: 9. The length of the CDR3 is 15 residues. This CDR3 is CASSDTGTGGKKLFF. The CDR3 nucleotides read TGTGCCAGTAGCGATACCGGGACAGGGGGGAAAAAACTGTTTTTT. The full variable domain, completed using reference TRBV19 and TRBJ1-4, is DGGITQSPKYLFRKEGQNVTLSCEQNLNHDAMYWYRQDPGQGLRLIYYSQIVNDFQKGDIAEGYSVSREKKESFPLTVTSAQKNPTAFYLCASSDTGTGGKKLFFGSGTQLSVL.

This clone was detected once. The CDR3 loop is CASSVEASGIQETQYF. The DNA of the CDR3 is TGTGCCAGCAGCGTAGAGGCTAGCGGAATACAAGAGACCCAGTACTTC. V and J are TRBV9 and TRBJ2-5; 7 bases match TRBD2. The CDR3 loop spans 16 amino acids. The ends lost 0 bases at V and 2 bases at J; junction bases unmatched: 7. CDR1 and CDR2 from the germline V gene are SGDLS and YYNGEE.

The chain employs TRBV5-4 and TRBJ1-1; no clear D. Trimming shortened V by 4 bases and J by 0 bases, and 19 bases separated the two germline ends. The CDR3 totals 17 residues. Germline V gene sequence: CDR1 SGHNT, CDR2 YYREEE (reference sequence). The CDR3 DNA sequence: TGTGCCAGCAGCAGCCGTGGAGGGAGGGAGATGAACACTGAAGCTTTCTTT. Translated, it gives CASSSRGGREMNTEAFF.

The chain combines TRBV5-4 with TRBJ1-2; 7 bases align to TRBD1. CDR1 is SGHNT, CDR2 YYREEE, per germline (reference sequence). The CDR3 is 11 amino acids. V was clipped by 4 bases and J by 14 bases; unmatched bases: 8. CDR3 bases: TGTGCCAGCAGCACCGGACAGGCCGTAACCTTC. Translating gives CASSTGQAVTF.

This chain uses TRBV5-1 with TRBJ2-7; D perhaps matches TRBD2 (5 bases). The ends were cut back, 2 bases at V and 3 bases at J, with 18 bases in the middle. The CDR3 runs to 16 residues. Germline V gene data show CDR1 as SGHRS and CDR2 as YFSETQ. CDR3 amino acids: CASSFIGQPGNYEQYF. CDR3 coding DNA: TGCGCCAGCAGCTTTATCGGGCAGCCGGGGAACTACGAGCAGTACTTC. The entire variable domain, with the rest obtained from reference TRBV5-1 and TRBJ2-7, is as follows: KAGVTQTPRYLIKTRGQQVTLSCSPISGHRSVSWYQQTPGQGLQFLFEYFSETQRNKGNFPGRFSGRQFSNSRSEMNVSTLELGDSALYLCASSFIGQPGNYEQYFGPGTRLTVT.

The chain carries TRBV5-1 and TRBJ1-4; D unresolved. This CDR3 is 15 amino acids long. Germline V lookup: CDR1 SGHRS, CDR2 YFSETQ. V lost 4 bases and J lost 8, with 18 bases in between. The CDR3 reads CASSTDGLYREKLFF. As DNA, the CDR3 is TGCGCCAGCAGCACCGATGGTTTATATAGAGAAAAACTGTTTTTT.

This clone was picked up one time. The chain uses TRBV6-4 and TRBJ2-1; 9 bases line up with TRBD1. CDR1 and CDR2 from the germline V gene are MRHNA and SNTAGT. V shed 2 bases, J shed 9 bases, and the junction held 11 bases outside the gene matches. This CDR3 is 16 amino acids long. CDR3 protein: CASSDGGTGRRSEQFF. The CDR3 DNA sequence: TGTGCCAGCAGTGACGGAGGGACAGGGAGAAGGAGTGAGCAGTTCTTC.

This rearrangement joins TRBV27 to TRBJ2-5; TRBD2 matches 10 bases. CDR1 is MNHEY, CDR2 SMNVEV, per germline (reference sequence). After removal of 3 bases from V and 5 bases from J, the junction contained 3 bases not matched to a gene. The CDR3 runs to 14 residues. CDR3 protein: CASSFSGGRETQYF. CDR3 bases: TGTGCCAGCAGTTTTAGCGGGGGGAGGGAGACCCAGTACTTC.

The chain recombines TRBV29-1 with TRBJ2-3, with D possibly TRBD1 on 5 matching bases. Germline values: CDR1 SQVTM, CDR2 ANQGSEA. CDR3 length: 13 amino acids. The V end was cut by 3 bases, the J end by 5 bases, with 12 bases between. The CDR3 nucleotides read TGCAGCGTTGACAGGGAAGGGAAAGATACGCAGTATTTT. Translated, it gives CSVDREGKDTQYF.

The chain carries TRBV5-1 and TRBJ2-3; 9 nucleotides agree with TRBD1. This CDR3 has 17 amino acids. Trimming removed 4 bases from V and 0 bases from J; junction bases left unmatched: 9. The germline V gene has CDR1 SGHRS and CDR2 YFSETQ. The DNA for the CDR3 is TGCGCCAGCAGCCAACCTCCGGGACAGGGTAGCACAGATACGCAGTATTTT. It translates to CASSQPPGQGSTDTQYF. Supplemented by reference TRBV5-1 and TRBJ2-3, the full variable domain reads KAGVTQTPRYLIKTRGQQVTLSCSPISGHRSVSWYQQTPGQGLQFLFEYFSETQRNKGNFPGRFSGRQFSNSRSEMNVSTLELGDSALYLCASSQPPGQGSTDTQYFGPGTRLTVL.

The chain combines TRBV20-1 with TRBJ1-1; 7 bases fit TRBD1. Looked up from germline, CDR1 is DFQATT and CDR2 is SNEGSKA (reference sequence). The V gene end was trimmed by 3 bases and the J gene end by 3 bases; junction bases not matched to a gene: 7. CDR3 length equals 14 residues. DNA of the CDR3: TGCAGTGCTAGTCCCAGGGGGAAGTACACTGAAGCTTTCTTT. Amino acid sequence: CSASPRGKYTEAFF.

The genes are TRBV28 and TRBJ2-3; TRBD2 aligns across 9 bases. CDR3 length: 14 amino acids. V dropped 11 bases and J dropped 4; count of bases not matched to a gene: 10. Germline V gene lookup returns CDR1 MDHEN and CDR2 SYDVKM. The CDR3: CASGRGGPADTQYF. The CDR3 DNA sequence: TGTGCCTCCGGGCGGGGGGGCCCCGCAGATACGCAGTATTTT.

This clone was counted a few times. The rearrangement uses TRBV19 and TRBJ1-2, with 9 nucleotides matching TRBD1. The CDR3 has 15 residues. V was clipped by 6 bases and J by 4 bases; unmatched bases: 9. Germline V gene data show CDR1 as LNHDA and CDR2 as SQIVND (reference sequence). The CDR3 region has the DNA TGTGCCAGTAGGGATCGGGACAGGGTCGCCTATGGCTACACCTTC. This gives the protein CASRDRDRVAYGYTF. The full variable domain, completed using reference TRBV19 and TRBJ1-2, is DGGITQSPKYLFRKEGQNVTLSCEQNLNHDAMYWYRQDPGQGLRLIYYSQIVNDFQKGDIAEGYSVSREKKESFPLTVTSAQKNPTAFYLCASRDRDRVAYGYTFGSGTRLTVV.

J is TRBJ2-2 and V is TRBV7-9, with a possible D match to TRBD1 (7 bases). The CDR3 extends over 17 amino acids. Trimming removed 4 bases from V and 0 bases from J, with 15 bases in between. Germline-derived CDR1 and CDR2 are SEHNR and FQNEAQ (reference sequence). The CDR3 spells CASSSLAGQPNTGELFF. The CDR3 coding sequence is TGTGCCAGCAGCTCTTTGGCGGGACAGCCGAACACCGGGGAGCTGTTTTTT.

The V gene is TRBV6-5, the J gene TRBJ1-5; 9 bases match TRBD1. CDR3 size: 14 residues. Germline values: CDR1 MNHEY, CDR2 SVGAGI. Trimming took 7 bases from V and 8 from J; bases not matched to a gene: 9. The CDR3 coding sequence is TGTGCCAGCACCACTACAGGGGGCAGGGAGCCCCAGCATTTT. Protein: CASTTTGGREPQHF.